The 19 T cell receptor beta chains below come from one sample, sequenced in a study of blood T cell repertoires in COVID-19. Generated by immunoSEQ multiplex PCR, the TCRdb table keeps only in-frame clones and is missing some. The sample comprises 71,000 or so clones, about four fifths of which are singletons, and approximately 30% rests with the top ten. The sample taken for sequencing was peripheral blood. These TCRs come from a man between 65 and 85 years old with acute or convalescent COVID-19.

In its sample, this clone was seen a few times. The CDR3 region is CASSVVSPTGAKYNQPQHF. CDR3 bases: TGTGCCAGCAGCGTAGTATCCCCAACAGGGGCAAAATACAATCAGCCCCAGCATTTT. This chain connects TRBV9 to TRBJ1-5, with 7 positions matching TRBD1. This CDR3 has 19 residues. The junction had 15 bases not matched to a gene; V was cut back by 0 bases and J by 3 bases. From germline, CDR1 is SGDLS and CDR2 YYNGEE.

This clone turned up a few times. The chain joins TRBV24-1 to TRBJ2-1, with 10 bases aligning to TRBD2. The V gene's germline CDR1 is KGHDR and CDR2 SFDVKD. The length of the CDR3 is 18 residues. J gave up 4 bases and V 2 bases, and 10 bases lay outside the gene matches. CDR3 protein: CATSDSWGAGGNYNEQFF. The CDR3 region has the DNA TGTGCCACCAGTGATTCGTGGGGAGCGGGAGGGAATTACAATGAGCAGTTCTTC.

The chain employs TRBV27 and TRBJ2-7; TRBD2 agrees at 8 bases. Trimming took 5 bases from V and 2 from J; bases not matched to a gene: 5. The V gene's germline CDR1 is MNHEY and CDR2 SMNVEV (reference sequence). CDR3 length: 14 amino acids. The CDR3 DNA reads TGTGCCAGCAGTCGGCTAGCGGGCGCCTACGAGCAGTACTTC. Its protein is CASSRLAGAYEQYF.

The chain carries TRBV4-3 and TRBJ2-1; D is possibly TRBD2 (7 bases). There are 15 residues in the CDR3. The ends were cut back, 0 bases at V and 8 bases at J, with 14 bases in the middle. Germline assignment: CDR1 LGHNA and CDR2 YSLEER. The chain's CDR3 is CASSQDWGGAHEQFF. The CDR3 DNA is TGCGCCAGCAGCCAAGATTGGGGGGGGGCCCATGAGCAGTTCTTC.

This sequence joins TRBV7-8 and TRBJ2-5, with TRBD2 matching 8 bases. The J segment lost 1 base and the V segment lost 2 bases, leaving 6 bases of the junction unmatched. Germline CDR1 SGHVS, CDR2 FQNEAQ. This CDR3 is built from 16 residues. The CDR3 here is CASSLNGAGVQETQYF. For the CDR3, the DNA is TGTGCCAGCAGCTTAAACGGAGCGGGAGTCCAAGAGACCCAGTACTTC.

This clone appeared once. This chain joins TRBV5-8 and TRBJ1-5; 7 bases match TRBD1. CDR3 length: 13 amino acids. V shed 6 bases, J shed 3 bases, and the junction held 3 bases outside the gene matches. From germline, CDR1 is SGHTS and CDR2 YDEGEE. CDR3 sequence (DNA): TGTGCCAGCAACGACAGGGCCAATCAGCCCCAGCATTTT. It translates to CASNDRANQPQHF.

The chain uses TRBV19 and TRBJ2-7, with 9 bases identical to TRBD2. This CDR3 is built from 13 residues. Trimming removed 3 bases from V and 3 bases from J; junction bases left unmatched: 0. Germline V CDR1 and CDR2: LNHDA, SQIVND (reference sequence). The CDR3 DNA is TGTGCCAGTAGTATTAGCGGGAGCTACGAGCAGTACTTC. It yields the protein CASSISGSYEQYF.

The chain uses TRBV4-1 and TRBJ2-5, with 8 bases aligning to TRBD1. Trimming cost V 4 bases and J 0 bases; bases outside gene matches: 4. Germline loops: CDR1 MGHRA, CDR2 YSYEKL. The CDR3 is made up of 15 amino acids. The CDR3 bases are TGCGCCAGCAGCCCGACAGGGGAGTACCAAGAGACCCAGTACTTC. Translating it yields CASSPTGEYQETQYF.

V is TRBV28 and J is TRBJ1-5; a possible D gene is TRBD1 (5 bases). V gave up 0 bases and J gave up 6 bases, with 15 bases separating them. Germline values: CDR1 MDHEN, CDR2 SYDVKM. The CDR3 covers 16 residues. The DNA of the CDR3 is TGTGCCAGCAGTTTATGGAGTGGGGGGTTGGGTCAGCCCCAGCATTTT. The encoded protein is CASSLWSGGLGQPQHF. Combining the CDR3 with reference TRBV28 and TRBJ1-5 gives the whole variable domain DVKVTQSSRYLVKRTGEKVFLECVQDMDHENMFWYRQDPGLGLRLIYFSYDVKMKEKGDIPEGYSVSREKKERFSLILESASTNQTSMYLCASSLWSGGLGQPQHFGDGTRLSIL.

V and J are TRBV5-1 and TRBJ2-2; TRBD2 is a possible D gene (5 bases). Germline V CDR1 and CDR2: SGHRS, YFSETQ. The CDR3 extends over 14 amino acids. V lost 3 bases and J 5 bases, leaving 11 bases between the germline ends. The CDR3 bases are TGCGCCAGCAGCTGGGGTGGGGAGACCGGGGAGCTGTTTTTT. Its translation is CASSWGGETGELFF.

This chain connects TRBV6-1 to TRBJ2-7; D unresolved. Trimming took off 2 bases at V and 3 bases at J, with 8 bases between the two ends. There are 13 residues in the CDR3. The germline V gene has CDR1 MNHNS and CDR2 SASEGT. The chain's CDR3 is CASSELANYEQYF. The CDR3 DNA reads as TGTGCCAGCAGTGAACTTGCGAACTACGAGCAGTACTTC.

This clone was found once. J is TRBJ1-5 and V is TRBV24-1; TRBD1 might be the D (5 bases). Trimming pared 4 bases from V and 5 bases from J, leaving 8 bases between. The CDR3 is 13 residues long. Germline V gene sequence: CDR1 KGHDR, CDR2 SFDVKD. DNA for the CDR3: TGTGCCACCAGTGACCTGACAGATCAGCCCCAGCATTTT. Protein: CATSDLTDQPQHF.

The chain is built from TRBV6-1 and TRBJ1-4; 7 bases line up with TRBD1. Per the germline V gene, CDR1 is MNHNS and CDR2 is SASEGT. This CDR3 is 14 amino acids long. Trimming removed 3 bases from V and 8 bases from J; junction bases left unmatched: 6. The CDR3 sequence is CASSDPVTGEKLFF. CDR3 bases: TGTGCCAGCAGTGATCCAGTGACAGGGGAAAAACTGTTTTTT.

The J gene is TRBJ2-7, the V gene TRBV29-1; possible D gene TRBD1, 5 bases. Per the germline V gene, CDR1 is SQVTM and CDR2 is ANQGSEA. Trimming took off 1 base at V and 0 bases at J, with 13 bases between the two ends. The CDR3 is 15 amino acids. The DNA for the CDR3 is TGCAGCGTTGAAGGGCAGGGATCCGGCTCCTACGAGCAGTACTTC. This gives the protein CSVEGQGSGSYEQYF.

The chain employs TRBV9 and TRBJ1-1; D unclear. This CDR3 region has 12 residues. Germline lookup yields CDR1 SGDLS and CDR2 YYNGEE. Trimming removed 9 bases at V and 0 bases at J, with 9 bases between. The CDR3 DNA reads TGTGCCAAAAACCTACTGAACACTGAAGCTTTCTTT. It translates to CAKNLLNTEAFF.

The chain is built from TRBV5-1 and TRBJ2-1, with 9 bases fitting TRBD1. The CDR3 contains 20 residues. V gave up 4 bases and J gave up 5 bases; unmatched junction bases: 22. Germline values: CDR1 SGHRS, CDR2 YFSETQ. CDR3 bases: TGCGCCAGCAGCCAGTCGTTAGGACTACTCCGGGACAGGGTTAACAATGAGCAGTTCTTC. Translated, it gives CASSQSLGLLRDRVNNEQFF.

The chain joins TRBV28 to TRBJ1-2, with D uncertain. CDR3 length equals 14 residues. The V end was cut by 5 bases, the J end by 2 bases, with 12 bases between. CDR1 MDHEN and CDR2 SYDVKM come from the germline V gene. The chain's CDR3 is CASSETQSNYGYTF. CDR3 nucleotides: TGTGCCAGCAGTGAGACACAATCAAACTATGGCTACACCTTC.

This clone was seen a single time. The chain uses TRBV11-2 and TRBJ2-5, with D unclear. The CDR3 has 14 amino acids. The germline CDR1 and CDR2 sequences are SGHAT and FQNNGV. Trimming shortened V by 1 base and J by 2 bases, and 8 bases separated the two germline ends. The CDR3 reads CASSLGHIQETQYF. The CDR3 bases are TGTGCCAGCAGCTTAGGGCACATACAAGAGACCCAGTACTTC.

The chain uses TRBV19 and TRBJ1-2; D might be TRBD1 (5 bases). The CDR3 has 13 residues. V lost 5 bases and J lost 2, with 9 bases in between. The germline V gene encodes CDR1 LNHDA and CDR2 SQIVND (reference sequence). The DNA for the CDR3 is TGTGCCAGTAGTGACAGACAAAACTATGGCTACACCTTC. Its translation: CASSDRQNYGYTF.